The entry that follows covers one TCR beta chain sequence. In the authors' workflow: Estimation of nucleated cell counts was performed using reference gene primer amplification. Method: immunoSEQ multiplex PCR; TCRdb's copy keeps in-frame clones and lacks some. V and J calls plus clone size are reproduced from that table; the DNA served to infer D and trimming. The sample has some 150,000 clones, about 76% seen once. The sample belongs to a study of blood T cell repertoires in COVID-19. About the study: Italy, Spain and the United States were the sources of the convalescent and acute COVID-19 samples. PBMCs, B-cell-depleted T cells, or T cells were the source of the cDNA or gDNA that made up the material.

This CDR3 region has 18 residues. Germline CDR1 SEHNR, CDR2 FQNEAQ (reference sequence). The V gene end was trimmed by 3 bases and the J gene end by 5 bases; junction bases not matched to a gene: 17. Source material: peripheral blood. This sequence originates from a woman in her fifties or sixties with active or convalescent COVID-19. The chain couples TRBV7-9 to TRBJ2-5, with 8 bases identical to TRBD2. In DNA form, the CDR3 reads TGTGCCAGCAGCTTGGGCTCGACAGGTCGGACTAGCACGGAGACCCAGTACTTC. Residues: CASSLGSTGRTSTETQYF.